This T cell receptor beta chain was recorded in a study of blood T cell repertoires in COVID-19. Looking at the study overall: Samples representing acute and convalescent COVID-19 were sourced from the United States, Italy and Spain. PBMCs, B-cell-depleted T cells, or T cells provided the cDNA or gDNA that made up the material.

As processed by the authors: Scientists estimated how many nucleated cells there were by amplifying reference gene primers. The protocol was immunoSEQ multiplex PCR, while the TCRdb copy is restricted to in-frame clones and leaves out a portion. That table furnishes V, J and clone size, whereas the DNA furnished D and trimming. The sample holds around 60,000 clones, roughly 88% seen once. The TCR comes from a man in his forties or fifties with active COVID-19. The sequenced sample was peripheral blood.

DNA for the CDR3: TGTGCCAGAAGCTTTACAGGGGGCGCCGACACAGATACGCAGTATTTT. Its translation is CARSFTGGADTDTQYF. The rearrangement uses TRBV5-3 and TRBJ2-3; the match to TRBD1 covers 9 bases. TRBV5-3 qualifies as an ORF whose function is uncertain. Unmatched junction bases numbered 6, after V lost 2 bases and J lost 2 bases. The CDR3 loop spans 16 amino acids.